Presented here are 10 T cell receptor beta chains from one specimen sequenced in a study of cytomegalovirus exposure and HLA in healthy donors (dated by TCRdb to 2016 to 2017). Library construction relied on the immunoSEQ multiplex PCR assay. For the multiplex PCR, a mixture combining 60 forward primers for TCR Vbeta segments and 13 reverse primers for TCR Jbeta segments was used. In its TCRdb copy, this immuneACCESS table keeps in-frame sequences only and misses some clones. Where compared with another copy, unresolved V genes explain less than half of these, and the others have no known cause. The sample profile shows under 90,000 clones; 70% to 85% of them were found once. The biggest ten clones account for approximately 3.2% of the sample. The sequencing sample was made of PBMCs. These receptors all stem from a man aged 50 to 60 in good health and CMV-seropositive.

With regard to this clone: Compared with germline, one end of the junction differs, possibly owing to a read error. CDR3 DNA: TGTGCCAGCCGTCGGGAGCTCGGGTGGACAAACAGTCAGTACTTC. Its translation is CASRRELGWTNSQYF. This chain links TRBV27 with TRBJ2-4, with D possibly matching TRBD2 (6 bases). Per the germline V gene, CDR1 is MNHEY and CDR2 is SMNVEV (reference sequence). This CDR3 is built from 15 residues.

V and J are TRBV29-1 and TRBJ2-2; tentative D call: TRBD2 (5 bases). V was cut by 4 bases and J by 2 bases, with 8 bases left in between. The CDR3 has 13 residues. Looked up from germline, CDR1 is SQVTM and CDR2 is ANQGSEA. The CDR3: CSVGTLNTGELFF. The CDR3, as DNA: TGCAGCGTTGGGACTTTAAACACCGGGGAGCTGTTTTTT.

The rearrangement uses TRBV7-8 and TRBJ2-7; 9 bases are shared with TRBD2. From germline, CDR1 is SGHVS and CDR2 FQNEAQ. This CDR3 is 19 amino acids long. V lost 1 base and J lost 5; bases outside the gene matches: 18. The CDR3 DNA sequence: TGTGCCAGCAGCTTAGAGAGGCTAGCGGGATCGGCGTACGTGGACGAGCAGTACTTC. Translating it yields CASSLERLAGSAYVDEQYF.

This clone was recorded a few times. The chain combines TRBV7-3 with TRBJ2-3; TRBD2 aligns across 7 bases. V shed 1 base, J shed 6 bases, and the junction held 10 bases outside the gene matches. The CDR3 contains 16 residues. CDR1 is SGHTA and CDR2 is FQGTGA in the germline V gene. The CDR3, as DNA: TGTGCCAGCAGCTTAATGGGCGGGAGTTCCGGGGATACGCAGTATTTT. This encodes CASSLMGGSSGDTQYF.

The gene calls are TRBV19 and TRBJ2-1, with TRBD2 matching 10 bases. Germline V gene sequence: CDR1 LNHDA, CDR2 SQIVND (reference sequence). There are 17 residues in the CDR3. V dropped 6 bases and J dropped 0; count of bases not matched to a gene: 8. The CDR3 nucleotides are TGTGCCAGTAGAGGGACTAGCGTACCGAGCTCCTACAATGAGCAGTTCTTC. Translating gives CASRGTSVPSSYNEQFF.

The gene calls are TRBV29-1 and TRBJ2-1, with TRBD2 matching 7 bases. Losses at the gene ends were 1 base for V and 3 bases for J; bases not matched to a gene: 3. This CDR3 has 14 amino acids. Germline V CDR1 and CDR2: SQVTM, ANQGSEA. CDR3 in amino acids: CSVEASGYYNEQFF. CDR3 in DNA: TGCAGCGTTGAAGCTAGCGGATACTACAATGAGCAGTTCTTC.

The V gene is TRBV10-1, the J gene TRBJ2-5, with 9 nucleotides matching TRBD1. Germline CDR1 reads WNHNN; CDR2 reads SYGVQD (reference sequence). This CDR3 is built from 15 residues. J was trimmed by 4 bases and V by 6 bases; bases with no gene match: 9. CDR3 protein: CASSEEDRGRETQYF. As DNA, the CDR3 is TGCGCCAGCAGCGAAGAGGACAGGGGAAGAGAGACCCAGTACTTC.

CDR3 amino acids: CASSRRGGRNQPQHF. Here the CDR3 DNA reads TGTGCCAGCAGTAGACGTGGGGGCAGGAATCAGCCCCAGCATTTT. The chain has TRBV6-5 and TRBJ1-5; D possibly corresponds to TRBD1 (6 bases). CDR3 length: 15 amino acids. Germline assignment: CDR1 MNHEY and CDR2 SVGAGI. The V and J ends lost 5 bases and 4 bases respectively, with 15 bases between them.

The chain joins TRBV2 to TRBJ2-2, with D possibly matching TRBD1 (6 bases). V lost 6 bases to trimming and J lost 6 bases, with 14 bases between them. From germline, CDR1 is SNHLY and CDR2 FYNNEI. This CDR3 has 14 amino acids. CDR3 sequence reads: CASRGDNLSGELFF. Written as DNA, the CDR3 is TGTGCCAGCAGGGGGGACAACCTTTCCGGGGAGCTGTTTTTT.

This rearrangement joins TRBV19 to TRBJ2-5; TRBD1 aligns across 8 bases. This CDR3 contains 15 residues. Trimming at V came to 4 bases and at J to 4 bases, leaving 8 bases not matched to a gene. The germline V gene encodes CDR1 LNHDA and CDR2 SQIVND (reference sequence). The CDR3 nucleotides read TGTGCCAGTAGTACAAGGCCGACAGGGGTAGAGACCCAGTACTTC. This sequence encodes CASSTRPTGVETQYF.